This T cell receptor (beta chain) was captured by sequencing in a study of blood T cell repertoires in COVID-19. Across the whole study: Samples came from the United States, Italy and Spain, spanning acute and convalescent COVID-19. PBMCs, B-cell-depleted T cells, or T cells provided the cDNA or gDNA that made up the material.

Authors' analysis steps: From reference gene primer amplification, estimates of nucleated cell counts were derived. The protocol was immunoSEQ multiplex PCR, while the TCRdb copy is restricted to in-frame clones and leaves out a portion. Clone size and V and J calls were adopted from that table, with D and trimming inferred from the DNA. This table has roughly 300,000 clones, about nine tenths appearing once. This clone turned up a few times. In Seattle, patients joined the study during active infection and were tracked longitudinally. Germline V CDR1 and CDR2: MNHNY, SVGAGI (reference sequence). The CDR3 loop spans 15 amino acids. Trimming pared 0 bases from V and 7 bases from J, leaving 12 bases between.

The sequence came from a woman in her twenties or thirties with COVID-19, enrolled during active disease. Sequencing was done on a sample of peripheral blood. The genes are TRBV6-6 and TRBJ2-2; weak D call: TRBD2 (6 bases). This CDR3 is CASSYSGGRDGELFF. The CDR3 nucleotides are TGTGCCAGCAGTTACTCGGGGGGACGTGACGGGGAGCTGTTTTTT.